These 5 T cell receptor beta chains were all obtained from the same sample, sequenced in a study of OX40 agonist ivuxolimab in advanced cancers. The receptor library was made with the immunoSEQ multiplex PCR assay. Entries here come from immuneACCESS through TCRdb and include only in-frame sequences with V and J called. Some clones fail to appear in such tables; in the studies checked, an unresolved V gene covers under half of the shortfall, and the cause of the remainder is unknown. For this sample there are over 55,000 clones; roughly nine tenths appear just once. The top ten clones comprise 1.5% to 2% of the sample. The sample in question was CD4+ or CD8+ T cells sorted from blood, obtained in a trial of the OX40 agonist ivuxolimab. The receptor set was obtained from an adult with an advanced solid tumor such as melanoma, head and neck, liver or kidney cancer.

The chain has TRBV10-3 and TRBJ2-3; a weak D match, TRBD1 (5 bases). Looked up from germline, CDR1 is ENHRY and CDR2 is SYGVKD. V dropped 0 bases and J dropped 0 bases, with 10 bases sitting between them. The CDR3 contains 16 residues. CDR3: CAISESRDTSTDTQYF. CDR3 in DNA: TGTGCCATCAGTGAGTCCAGGGATACTAGCACAGATACGCAGTATTTT.

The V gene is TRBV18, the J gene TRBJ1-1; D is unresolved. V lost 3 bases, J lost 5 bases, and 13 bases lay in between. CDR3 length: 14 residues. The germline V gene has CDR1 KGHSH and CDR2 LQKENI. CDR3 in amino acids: CASSPGLQRTEAFF. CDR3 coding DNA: TGTGCCAGCTCACCCGGCCTCCAGAGGACTGAAGCTTTCTTT.

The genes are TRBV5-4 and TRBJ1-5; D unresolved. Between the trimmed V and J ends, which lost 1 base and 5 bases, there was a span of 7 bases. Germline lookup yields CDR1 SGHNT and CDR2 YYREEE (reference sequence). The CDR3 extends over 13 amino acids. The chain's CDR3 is CASSLNGYQPQHF. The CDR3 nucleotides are TGTGCCAGCAGCTTGAACGGGTATCAGCCCCAGCATTTT.

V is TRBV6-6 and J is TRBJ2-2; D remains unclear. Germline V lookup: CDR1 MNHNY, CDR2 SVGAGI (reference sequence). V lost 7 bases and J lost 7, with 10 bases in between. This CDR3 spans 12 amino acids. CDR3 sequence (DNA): TGTGCCAGCATAGGGTACAACGGGGAGCTGTTTTTT. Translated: CASIGYNGELFF.

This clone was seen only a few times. The CDR3 spells CSTRTGGFGTEAFF. The CDR3 DNA sequence: TGCAGCACAAGGACAGGGGGATTCGGGACTGAAGCTTTCTTT. The chain is built from TRBV29-1 and TRBJ1-1; 10 nucleotides align to TRBD1. Germline trimming cut 8 bases from V and 5 bases from J; bases unmatched to any gene: 11. Germline V lookup: CDR1 SQVTM, CDR2 ANQGSEA. The CDR3 consists of 14 residues.